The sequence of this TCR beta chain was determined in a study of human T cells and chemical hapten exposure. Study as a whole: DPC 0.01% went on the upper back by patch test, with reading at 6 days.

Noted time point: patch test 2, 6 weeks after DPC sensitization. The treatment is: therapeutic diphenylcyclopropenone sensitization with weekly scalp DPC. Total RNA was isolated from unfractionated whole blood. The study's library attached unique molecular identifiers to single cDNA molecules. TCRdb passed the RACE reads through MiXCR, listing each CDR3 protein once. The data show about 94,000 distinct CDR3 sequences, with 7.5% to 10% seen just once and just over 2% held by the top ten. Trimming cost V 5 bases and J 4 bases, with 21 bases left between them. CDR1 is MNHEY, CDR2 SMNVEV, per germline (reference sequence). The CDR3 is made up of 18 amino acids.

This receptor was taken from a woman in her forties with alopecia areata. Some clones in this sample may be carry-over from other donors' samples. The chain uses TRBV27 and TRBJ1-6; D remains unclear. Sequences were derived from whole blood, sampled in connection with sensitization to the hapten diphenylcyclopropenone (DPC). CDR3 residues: CASSLRGPLLGYNSPLHF. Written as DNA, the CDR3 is TGTGCCAGCAGTCTTCGAGGACCTCTACTGGGGTATAATTCACCCCTCCACTTT.